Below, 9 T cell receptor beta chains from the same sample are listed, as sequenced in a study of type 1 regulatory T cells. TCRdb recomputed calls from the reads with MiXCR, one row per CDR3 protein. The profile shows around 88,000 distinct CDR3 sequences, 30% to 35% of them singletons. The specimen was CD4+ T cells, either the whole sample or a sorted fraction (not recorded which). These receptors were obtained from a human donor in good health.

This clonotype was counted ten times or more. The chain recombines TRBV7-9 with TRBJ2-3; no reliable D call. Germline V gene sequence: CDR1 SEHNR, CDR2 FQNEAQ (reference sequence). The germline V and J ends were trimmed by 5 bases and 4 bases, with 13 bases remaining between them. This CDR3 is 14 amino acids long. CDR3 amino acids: CASSPQSVPDTQYF. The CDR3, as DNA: TGTGCCAGCAGCCCCCAGTCGGTCCCAGATACGCAGTATTTT. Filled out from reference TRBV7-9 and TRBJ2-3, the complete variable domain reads DTGVSQNPRHKITKRGQNVTFRCDPISEHNRLYWYRQTLGQGPEFLTYFQNEAQLEKSRLLSDRFSAERPKGSFSTLEIQRTEQGDSAMYLCASSPQSVPDTQYFGPGTRLTVL.

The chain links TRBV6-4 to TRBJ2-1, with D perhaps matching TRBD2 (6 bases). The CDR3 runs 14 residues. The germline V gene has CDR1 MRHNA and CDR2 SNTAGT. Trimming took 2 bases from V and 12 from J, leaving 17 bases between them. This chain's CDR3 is CASSDPGRPGGQFF. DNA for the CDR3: TGTGCCAGCAGTGACCCGGGACGCCCCGGGGGGCAGTTCTTC.

The CDR3 DNA sequence: TGCGCCAGCAGCTTGGCTGGGACAACCGACGAGCAGTACTTC. Encoded protein: CASSLAGTTDEQYF. The chain has TRBV5-1 and TRBJ2-7; D is perhaps TRBD1 (6 bases). The CDR3 is 14 residues long. Germline lookup yields CDR1 SGHRS and CDR2 YFSETQ. The germline V and J ends were trimmed by 0 bases and 5 bases, with 12 bases remaining between them. Full variable domain (remainder filled in from reference TRBV5-1 and TRBJ2-7): KAGVTQTPRYLIKTRGQQVTLSCSPISGHRSVSWYQQTPGQGLQFLFEYFSETQRNKGNFPGRFSGRQFSNSRSEMNVSTLELGDSALYLCASSLAGTTDEQYFGPGTRLTVT.

DNA of the CDR3: TGTGCCAGCAGAAGGGGTGGGCCTAGCGGGAAGGATGAGCAGTTCTTC. This sequence encodes CASRRGGPSGKDEQFF. The rearrangement joins TRBV7-2 to TRBJ2-1; 9 bases map to TRBD2. Germline V gene data show CDR1 as SGHTA and CDR2 as FQGNSA. Germline trimming cut 6 bases from V and 8 bases from J; bases unmatched to any gene: 14. CDR3 length: 16 amino acids.

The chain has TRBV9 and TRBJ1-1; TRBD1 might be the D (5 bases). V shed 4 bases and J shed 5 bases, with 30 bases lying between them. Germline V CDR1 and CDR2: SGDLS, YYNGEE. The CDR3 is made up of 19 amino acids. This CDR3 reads CASSPQGSQGSSGVTEAFF. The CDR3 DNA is TGTGCCAGCAGCCCCCAAGGGTCTCAGGGTTCCTCGGGGGTAACTGAAGCTTTCTTT.

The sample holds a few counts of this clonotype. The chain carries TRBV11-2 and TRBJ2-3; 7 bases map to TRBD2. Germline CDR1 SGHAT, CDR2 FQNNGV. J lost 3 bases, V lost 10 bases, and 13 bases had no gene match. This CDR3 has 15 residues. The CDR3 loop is CATASTGGQTDTQYF. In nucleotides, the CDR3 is TGTGCCACAGCTTCAACGGGAGGCCAAACAGATACGCAGTATTTT.

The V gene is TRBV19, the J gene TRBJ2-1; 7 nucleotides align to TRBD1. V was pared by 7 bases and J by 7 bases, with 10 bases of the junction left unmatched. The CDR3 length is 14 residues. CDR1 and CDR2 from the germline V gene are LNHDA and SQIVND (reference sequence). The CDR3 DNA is TGTGCCAGTAAGATTTTGGACAGGCCGAATGAGCAGTTCTTC. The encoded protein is CASKILDRPNEQFF.

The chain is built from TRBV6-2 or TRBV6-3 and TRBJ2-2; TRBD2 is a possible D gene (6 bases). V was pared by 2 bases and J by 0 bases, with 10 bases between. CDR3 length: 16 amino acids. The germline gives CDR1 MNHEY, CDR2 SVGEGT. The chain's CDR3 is CASSYSGGANTGELFF. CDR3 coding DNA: TGTGCCAGCAGTTACAGCGGCGGGGCGAACACCGGGGAGCTGTTTTTT.

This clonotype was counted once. CDR3: CASSEARGLAGGGQYF. Here the CDR3 DNA reads TGTGCCAGCAGTGAAGCGAGGGGACTAGCGGGAGGCGGACAGTACTTC. This chain links TRBV6-1 with TRBJ2-7, with 15 nucleotides matching TRBD2. The germline gives CDR1 MNHNS, CDR2 SASEGT. The CDR3 loop spans 16 amino acids. Unmatched junction bases numbered 7, after V lost 0 bases and J lost 10 bases.